This T cell receptor (beta chain) appears in the sequencing data of a study of control samples from healthy donors and cancer patients (dated by TCRdb to 2019 to 2021). The library was produced with the immunoSEQ multiplex PCR assay. The clones in this table, taken by TCRdb from immuneACCESS, are in-frame only. Not every clone is retained; where verified, under half of the shortfall comes from an unresolved V gene, and the cause of the rest is unknown. The sample records approximately 160,000 clones, just under 95% of which are singletons. Approximately 4% of the sample goes to the ten largest clones. Concerning this clone: The antigen it recognizes is unknown. Base qualities are missing; no much larger clone stands one base away.

Sequencing used blood. The clonotype originates from a woman aged 55-69 years in good health.

At the DNA level, the sequence is TGCGCCAGCACTCCCTGTAGACAAGAGACCCAGTACTTC. Translated, this is CASTPCRQETQYF. Recombination joined TRBV10-1 with TRBJ2-5, with the identity of the D gene unclear. The trim is 7 bases for V and 2 bases for J, with a gap of 11 bases between the germline ends. As encoded in the germline V gene (reference sequence), CDR1 is WNHNN while CDR2 is SYGVQD. The CDR3 contains 13 residues, cysteine and phenylalanine counted. CDR3 DNA only is kept here, 39 bases in frame from base 1.